One sample yielded the 2 T cell receptor beta chains listed below, sequenced in a study of blood T cell repertoires in COVID-19. TCRdb's table, derived via immunoSEQ multiplex PCR, lists solely in-frame clones and lacks some. This sample has 130,000 or so clones; 80% to 85% occur once, and the top ten carry 1.4%. Material: peripheral blood. The origin of the receptors is a man aged 55 to 70 with acute or convalescent COVID-19.

The CDR3 region has the DNA TGTGCCAGCAGTGACAAAGCCCGCATGACAGTAGACTTTTATAGCAATCAGCCCCAGCATTTT. Protein: CASSDKARMTVDFYSNQPQHF. The chain uses TRBV6-4 and TRBJ1-5; TRBD1 is a possible D gene (5 bases). V shed 2 bases and J shed 0 bases, with 26 bases lying between them. In germline, CDR1 is MRHNA, CDR2 SNTAGT. The CDR3 totals 21 residues.

The gene calls are TRBV6-6 and TRBJ2-2; the match to TRBD2 covers 10 bases. Trimming removed 6 bases from V and 4 bases from J; junction bases left unmatched: 8. From germline, CDR1 is MNHNY and CDR2 SVGAGI (reference sequence). The CDR3 has 16 residues. CDR3 sequence reads: CASRSLAGELTGELFF. The DNA of the CDR3 is TGTGCCAGCAGGAGCCTAGCGGGAGAACTCACCGGGGAGCTGTTTTTT.